The 14 T cell receptor beta chains below were found in one sample sequenced in a study of PD-1 blockade in mismatch repair-deficient tumors. Clones were sequenced by immunoSEQ multiplex PCR, and TCRdb holds only the in-frame ones, with some missing. The sample has approximately 130,000 clones; more than 85% are singletons. The specimen comprised peripheral blood, sampled 44 weeks after starting pembrolizumab. Receptor source: an adult with mismatch repair-deficient cancer.

This clone is termed medium-sized (0.01 to 0.1%). The V call is TRBV2, the J call TRBJ1-5; D is undetermined. This CDR3 region has 14 residues. In germline, CDR1 is SNHLY, CDR2 FYNNEI. V lost 7 bases and J 0 bases, leaving 10 bases between the germline ends. CDR3 nucleotides: TGTGCCAGCACCGGAGGATATAGCAATCAGCCCCAGCATTTT. It encodes CASTGGYSNQPQHF.

V usage is TRBV10-2 and J usage is TRBJ1-1, with D possibly matching TRBD1 (5 bases). The CDR3 is 13 amino acids. The V and J ends lost 4 bases and 1 base respectively, with 7 bases between them. Germline CDR1 is WSHSY and CDR2 is SAAADI. CDR3 residues: CASSATANTEAFF. The CDR3, as DNA: TGCGCCAGCAGTGCGACAGCGAACACTGAAGCTTTCTTT.

In this sample, this clone turned up once. This rearrangement joins TRBV7-6 to TRBJ2-5; D not certain. The CDR3 is 13 residues long. The germline gives CDR1 SGHVS, CDR2 FNYEAQ. Trimming removed 1 base at V and 3 bases at J, with 6 bases between. CDR3: CASSLEVEETQYF. CDR3 in DNA: TGTGCCAGCAGCTTAGAGGTAGAAGAGACCCAGTACTTC. Full variable domain (outside the CDR3, taken from reference TRBV7-6 and TRBJ2-5): GAGVSQSPRYKVTKRGQDVALRCDPISGHVSLYWYRQALGQGPEFLTYFNYEAQQDKSGLPNDRFSAERPEGSISTLTIQRTEQRDSAMYRCASSLEVEETQYFGPGTRLLVL.

The chain is built from TRBV7-9 and TRBJ2-7; possible D gene TRBD2, 5 bases. Germline loops: CDR1 SEHNR, CDR2 FQNEAQ (reference sequence). This CDR3 contains 15 residues. The V end was cut by 4 bases, the J end by 5 bases, with 18 bases between. CDR3 bases: TGTGCCAGCAGCTCCCCAGACGGGGTGAACGACGAGCAGTACTTC. It translates to CASSSPDGVNDEQYF.

The rearrangement uses TRBV29-1 and TRBJ1-2; D remains unclear. Trimming left V 4 bases short and J 2 bases short, with 8 bases between. This CDR3 has 12 amino acids. The germline V gene encodes CDR1 SQVTM and CDR2 ANQGSEA. The CDR3 sequence: CSVALGNYGYTF. The DNA for the CDR3 is TGCAGCGTTGCTCTTGGGAACTATGGCTACACCTTC.

The genes are TRBV11-2 and TRBJ2-7; D might be TRBD2 (6 bases). Germline loops: CDR1 SGHAT, CDR2 FQNNGV. The CDR3 has 17 residues. The germline V and J ends were trimmed by 1 base and 6 bases, with 22 bases remaining between them. For the CDR3, the DNA is TGTGCCAGCAGCTTAGGCTTTGGCGGGAATCTAAGGGGCGAGCAGTACTTC. Its translation is CASSLGFGGNLRGEQYF.

On this clone: The sample has other DNA sequences that encode this CDR3 too. This sequence joins TRBV18 and TRBJ2-3; D uncertain. Trimming stripped 4 bases from V and 3 bases from J, with 2 bases between. In germline, CDR1 is KGHSH, CDR2 LQKENI. The CDR3 is made up of 11 amino acids. CDR3 nucleotide sequence: TGTGCCAGCTCACGGACAGATACGCAGTATTTT. It yields the protein CASSRTDTQYF. The full variable domain, completed using reference TRBV18 and TRBJ2-3, is NAGVMQNPRHLVRRRGQEARLRCSPMKGHSHVYWYRQLPEEGLKFMVYLQKENIIDESGMPKERFSAEFPKEGPSILRIQQVVRGDSAAYFCASSRTDTQYFGPGTRLTVL.

The chain couples TRBV5-4 to TRBJ2-7, with 13 bases that match TRBD2. Trimming removed 3 bases from V and 2 bases from J; junction bases left unmatched: 2. Per germline, CDR1 SGHNT and CDR2 YYREEE (reference sequence). The CDR3 contains 15 residues. CDR3 coding DNA: TGTGCCAGCAGCTCGGGACTAGCGGGGCCCTACGAGCAGTACTTC. It specifies CASSSGLAGPYEQYF. Variable domain in full (rest from reference TRBV5-4 and TRBJ2-7): ETGVTQSPTHLIKTRGQQVTLRCSSQSGHNTVSWYQQALGQGPQFIFQYYREEENGRGNFPPRFSGLQFPNYSSELNVNALELDDSALYLCASSSGLAGPYEQYFGPGTRLTVT.

The chain recombines TRBV30 with TRBJ1-1, with D possibly matching TRBD1 (5 bases). This CDR3 is built from 14 residues. V gave up 0 bases and J gave up 3 bases, with 11 bases separating them. Per germline, CDR1 GTSNPN and CDR2 SVGIG (reference sequence). The CDR3 spells CAWSVRPGDTEAFF. The CDR3 nucleotides are TGTGCCTGGAGTGTCCGACCGGGGGACACTGAAGCTTTCTTT.

V is TRBV4-2 and J is TRBJ2-1, with D maybe TRBD2 (6 bases). The CDR3 loop spans 16 amino acids. V was pared by 0 bases and J by 2 bases, with 11 bases between. CDR1 and CDR2 (germline): LGHNA, YNFKEQ. CDR3 bases: TGTGCCAGCAGCCAAGAGGAGCGGGCCCCCTACAATGAGCAGTTCTTC. Its translation is CASSQEERAPYNEQFF.

This clone was detected only a few times. The CDR3 DNA reads TGTGCCACCAGCAGAGATCGAAGGGAAATATTTGCAGATACGCAGTATTTT. Translation gives CATSRDRREIFADTQYF. This chain joins TRBV15 and TRBJ2-3, with D hard to call. CDR1 is LNHNV, CDR2 YYDKDF, per germline (reference sequence). This CDR3 comprises 17 residues. V lost 0 bases and J 4 bases, leaving 17 bases between the germline ends.

The chain joins TRBV6-4 to TRBJ2-1, with 7 bases that match TRBD2. Trimming removed 5 bases from V and 6 bases from J; junction bases left unmatched: 10. The length of the CDR3 is 15 residues. Germline loops: CDR1 MRHNA, CDR2 SNTAGT. The CDR3 DNA sequence: TGTGCCAGCAGTCTAACCGGGACTAACCTCAATGAGCAGTTCTTC. It specifies CASSLTGTNLNEQFF.

V gene TRBV28 combines with J gene TRBJ2-3, with D perhaps being TRBD1 or TRBD2 (5 bases each). The germline CDR1 and CDR2 sequences are MDHEN and SYDVKM. There are 14 residues in the CDR3. Deletions cut 4 bases from V and 5 bases from J, with 13 bases between. The chain's CDR3 is CASSSGQGRDTQYF. Written as DNA, the CDR3 is TGTGCCAGCAGTTCGGGGCAGGGTCGAGATACGCAGTATTTT.

This clone was seen a single time. This chain joins TRBV29-1 and TRBJ2-4; TRBD2 matches at 8 bases. V lost 6 bases, J lost 1 base, and 11 bases stayed unmatched. The CDR3 is 16 amino acids. CDR1 and CDR2 (germline): SQVTM, ANQGSEA. CDR3 nucleotides: TGCAGCGTCTCGTTAGCGGGAAGGGGGGCCAAAAACATTCAGTACTTC. Its protein is CSVSLAGRGAKNIQYF. Full variable domain (rest looked up from reference TRBV29-1 and TRBJ2-4): SAVISQKPSRDICQRGTSLTIQCQVDSQVTMMFWYRQQPGQSLTLIATANQGSEATYESGFVIDKFPISRPNLTFSTLTVSNMSPEDSSIYLCSVSLAGRGAKNIQYFGAGTRLSVL.